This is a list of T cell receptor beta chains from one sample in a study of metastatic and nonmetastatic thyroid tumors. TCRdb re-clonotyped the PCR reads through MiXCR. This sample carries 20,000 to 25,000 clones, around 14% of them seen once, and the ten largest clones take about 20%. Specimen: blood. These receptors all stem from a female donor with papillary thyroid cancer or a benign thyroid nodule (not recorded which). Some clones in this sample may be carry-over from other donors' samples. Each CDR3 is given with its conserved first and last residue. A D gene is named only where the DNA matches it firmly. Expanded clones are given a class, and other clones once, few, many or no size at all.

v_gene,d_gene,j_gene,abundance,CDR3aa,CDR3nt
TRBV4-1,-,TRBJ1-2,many,CASSQEAGILYTF,TGCGCCAGCAGCCAAGAGGCCGGGATCCTCTACACCTTC
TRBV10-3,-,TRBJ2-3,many,CAISEATDTQYF,TGTGCCATCAGTGAGGCCACAGATACGCAGTATTTT
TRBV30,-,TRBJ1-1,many,CAWGTNTEAFF,TGTGCCTGGGGGACTAACACTGAAGCTTTCTTT
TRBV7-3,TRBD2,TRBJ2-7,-,CASSSNIGSSGGKTYEQYF,TGTGCCAGCAGCTCTAACATAGGGTCTAGCGGGGGCAAAACCTACGAGCAGTACTTC
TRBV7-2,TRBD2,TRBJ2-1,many,CASSTGLAGEQFF,TGTGCCAGCAGCACTGGACTAGCGGGGGAGCAGTTCTTC
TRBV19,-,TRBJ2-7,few,CASSTGADVRYEQYF,TGTGCCAGTAGTACAGGGGCCGACGTCCGCTACGAGCAGTACTTC
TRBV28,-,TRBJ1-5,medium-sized,CASRPNRYNQPQHF,TGTGCCAGCAGACCAAACAGGTACAATCAGCCCCAGCATTTT
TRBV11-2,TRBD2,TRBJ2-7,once,CASSLRQGFSGTYYEQYF,TGTGCCAGCAGCTTAAGGCAGGGTTTCAGCGGGACCTACTACGAGCAGTACTTC
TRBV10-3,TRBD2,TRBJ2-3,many,CAISESRAGPDTQYF,TGTGCCATCAGTGAGTCGAGAGCGGGACCTGATACGCAGTATTTT
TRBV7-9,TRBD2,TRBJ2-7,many,CASSLVGGPSGEQYF,TGTGCCAGCAGCTTAGTGGGAGGGCCCTCCGGGGAGCAGTACTTC
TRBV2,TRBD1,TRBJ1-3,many,CASTAGGFSGNTIYF,TGTGCCAGCACAGCAGGGGGCTTCTCTGGAAACACCATATATTTT
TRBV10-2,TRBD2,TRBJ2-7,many,CASSQRGTGTSGRVHEQYF,TGCGCCAGCAGCCAGCGGGGGACCGGGACTAGCGGGAGAGTCCACGAGCAGTACTTC
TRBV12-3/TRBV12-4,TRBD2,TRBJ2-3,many,CASSLTGLAGGQYF,TGTGCCAGCAGTCTGACGGGACTAGCGGGAGGGCAGTATTTT
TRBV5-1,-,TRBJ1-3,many,CASSLSLGKGFTIYF,TGCGCCAGCAGCTTGTCTCTAGGGAAGGGTTTCACCATATATTTT
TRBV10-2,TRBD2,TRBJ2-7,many,CASSQRGTGISGRVHEQYF,TGCGCCAGCAGCCAGCGGGGGACCGGGATTAGCGGGAGAGTCCACGAGCAGTACTTC
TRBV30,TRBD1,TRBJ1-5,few,CAWSDPPLGQGLLNQPQHF,TGTGCCTGGAGTGACCCCCCCTTGGGACAGGGGTTACTAAATCAGCCCCAGCATTTT
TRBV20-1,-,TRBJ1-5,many,CSAHKRQLNQPQHF,TGCAGTGCTCACAAGAGACAGCTAAATCAGCCCCAGCATTTT
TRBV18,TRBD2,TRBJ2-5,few,CASSRTSGRDVLQETQYF,TGTGCCAGCTCACGAACTAGCGGGAGGGACGTACTCCAAGAGACCCAGTACTTC
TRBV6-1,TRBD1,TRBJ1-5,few,CASSERHRGGNQPQHF,TGTGCCAGCAGTGAAAGGCACAGGGGGGGGAATCAGCCCCAGCATTTT
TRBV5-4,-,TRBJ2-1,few,CASSLDRLSYNEQFF,TGTGCCAGCAGCTTGGACAGGCTCTCCTACAATGAGCAGTTCTTC
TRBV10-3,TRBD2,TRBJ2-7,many,CAISDTAGGGYEQYF,TGTGCCATCAGCGACACAGCGGGAGGTGGCTACGAGCAGTACTTC
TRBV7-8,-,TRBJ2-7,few,CAIISNVGEQYF,TGTGCCATCATCTCAAACGTCGGGGAGCAGTACTTC
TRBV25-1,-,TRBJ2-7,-,CVSSEYLVGGEQYF,TGTGTCAGCAGTGAATATCTAGTGGGGGGCGAGCAGTACTTC
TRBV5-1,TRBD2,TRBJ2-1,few,CASSPTGTSDLYSYNEQFF,TGCGCCAGCAGCCCAACCGGGACTAGCGATCTATACTCCTACAATGAGCAATTCTTC
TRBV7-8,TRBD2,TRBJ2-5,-,CASSRIAGVVGEETQYF,TGTGCCAGCAGCCGTATAGCGGGAGTGGTTGGGGAAGAGACCCAGTACTTC
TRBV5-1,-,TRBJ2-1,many,CASSSRPNNEQFF,TGCGCCAGCAGCTCGAGACCGAACAATGAGCAGTTCTTC
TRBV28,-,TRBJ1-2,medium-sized,CASSFQGPYGYTF,TGTGCCAGCAGTTTTCAGGGCCCCTATGGCTACACCTTC
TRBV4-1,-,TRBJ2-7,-,CASSQVEQYF,TGCGCCAGCAGCCAAGTGGAGCAGTACTTC
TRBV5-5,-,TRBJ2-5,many,CASSLGGQGIGETQYF,TGTGCCAGCAGCTTGGGTGGGCAGGGGATAGGGGAGACCCAGTACTTC
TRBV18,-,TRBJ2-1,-,CASSPHQGHNEQFF,TGTGCCAGCTCACCACATCAGGGCCACAATGAGCAGTTCTTC
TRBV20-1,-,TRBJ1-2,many,CSAPGPLYGYTF,TGCAGTGCCCCGGGCCCCCTCTATGGCTACACCTTC
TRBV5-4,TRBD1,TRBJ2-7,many,CASSLGQGHEQYF,TGTGCCAGCAGCTTGGGACAGGGCCACGAGCAGTACTTC
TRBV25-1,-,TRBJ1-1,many,CASSIHRDNTEAFF,TGTGCCAGCAGTATCCACAGGGATAACACTGAAGCTTTCTTT
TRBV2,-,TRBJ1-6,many,CASSDRTNSPLHF,TGTGCCAGCAGTGACAGGACTAATTCACCCCTCCACTTT
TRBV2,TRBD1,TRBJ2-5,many,CASSSGTAQETQYF,TGTGCCAGCAGCTCCGGGACAGCACAAGAGACCCAGTACTTC
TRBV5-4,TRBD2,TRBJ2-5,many,CASSNNYPGGETQYF,TGTGCCAGCAGCAACAACTATCCCGGGGGGGAGACCCAGTACTTC
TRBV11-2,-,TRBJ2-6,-,CASSCQGYAGANVLTF,TGTGCCAGCAGCTGCCAGGGATATGCTGGGGCCAATGTCCTGACTTTC
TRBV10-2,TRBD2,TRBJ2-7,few,CASSDKLAGAGEQYF,TGCGCCAGCAGTGATAAGCTAGCGGGAGCTGGTGAGCAGTACTTC
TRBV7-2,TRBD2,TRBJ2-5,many,CASRAGTREETQYF,TGTGCCAGCAGAGCCGGGACTAGGGAAGAGACCCAGTACTTC
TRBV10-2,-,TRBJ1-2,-,CARRDKNYGYTF,TGCGCCAGACGGGACAAAAACTATGGCTACACCTTC
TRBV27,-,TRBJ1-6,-,CASSPQGLPLHF,TGTGCCAGCAGCCCACAGGGATTACCCCTCCACTTT
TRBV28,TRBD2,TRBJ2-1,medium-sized,CASSLLTAGAREQFF,TGTGCCAGCAGTTTATTGACCGCGGGAGCGAGGGAGCAGTTCTTC
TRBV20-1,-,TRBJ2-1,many,CSANRAPYNEQFF,TGCAGTGCTAACAGGGCCCCCTACAATGAGCAGTTCTTC
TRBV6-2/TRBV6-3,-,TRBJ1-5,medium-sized,CASSYSRLRHNQPQHF,TGTGCCAGCAGTTACTCGAGATTGAGGCACAATCAGCCCCAGCATTTT
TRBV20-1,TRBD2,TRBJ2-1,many,CSARDQTSGGYNEQFF,TGCAGTGCTAGAGATCAGACTAGCGGGGGATACAATGAGCAGTTCTTC
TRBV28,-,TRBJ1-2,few,CASNPGLGGYTF,TGTGCCAGCAACCCGGGACTTGGTGGCTACACCTTC
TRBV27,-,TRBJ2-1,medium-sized,CASSLEGSSYNEQFF,TGTGCCAGCAGTCTAGAGGGGAGCTCCTACAATGAGCAGTTCTTC
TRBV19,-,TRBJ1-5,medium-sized,CASSIGGNQPQHF,TGTGCCAGTAGTATCGGAGGCAATCAGCCCCAGCATTTT
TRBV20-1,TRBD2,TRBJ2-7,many,CSARDGTSVTYEQYF,TGCAGTGCTAGAGACGGGACTAGCGTAACCTACGAGCAGTACTTC
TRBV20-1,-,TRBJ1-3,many,CSARDRASPGNTIYF,TGCAGTGCTAGAGATCGGGCCTCACCTGGAAACACCATATATTTT
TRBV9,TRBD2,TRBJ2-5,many,CASSVSGSYTETQYF,TGTGCCAGCAGCGTTAGCGGGAGTTATACAGAGACCCAGTACTTC
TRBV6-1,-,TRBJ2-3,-,CASSHTDTQYF,TGTGCCAGCAGTCACACAGATACGCAGTATTTT
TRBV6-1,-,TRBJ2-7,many,CASTRGMTSYEQYF,TGCGCCAGCACTCGTGGGATGACCTCCTACGAGCAGTACTTC
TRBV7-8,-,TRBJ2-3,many,CASSLGGRLGRTDTQYF,TGTGCCAGCAGCTTAGGAGGGCGACTGGGGCGCACAGATACGCAGTATTTT